These 32 T cell receptor beta chains originate from one sample sequenced in a study of CD4 T cells in relation to SARS-CoV-2 and coronaviruses (dated by TCRdb to about 2021). Preparation of the library involved the immunoSEQ multiplex PCR assay. TCRdb obtained this table from immuneACCESS and retained in-frame rearrangements with V and J assigned. These tables miss some clones; where compared with another copy, unresolved V genes account for less than half of the shortfall, and the remainder is unexplained. Across this sample there are about 20,000 clones, with about 73% seen only once. Roughly 19% of the sample rests with the top ten. CD4+ T cells from unexposed donors were collected before the COVID-19 pandemic (2011-2018). After approximately 11 days of culture, CD4+ T cells were isolated with the EasySep CD4+ T cell isolation kit. These receptors' antigens are unknown. The specimen was CD4+ T cells from PBMCs, cultured in vitro. All receptors come from a human donor in good health.

The V and J genes are TRBV5-4 and TRBJ2-7; TRBD1 agrees at 8 bases. Germline V gene sequence: CDR1 SGHNT, CDR2 YYREEE (reference sequence). The trim removed 4 bases at V and 6 bases at J, leaving 9 bases unmatched. This CDR3 region has 14 residues. CDR3 DNA sequence: TGTGCCAGCAGCCGAACCGGGACAGGCACCGAGCAGTACTTC. It specifies CASSRTGTGTEQYF.

V and J are TRBV9 and TRBJ2-5; the D gene is possibly TRBD2 (5 bases). The CDR3 runs 15 residues. Looked up from germline, CDR1 is SGDLS and CDR2 is YYNGEE. V lost 0 bases and J 1 base, leaving 10 bases between the germline ends. The CDR3 spells CASSVASSGQETQYF. The CDR3 DNA sequence: TGTGCCAGCAGCGTAGCTAGCAGCGGCCAAGAGACCCAGTACTTC.

This rearrangement joins TRBV2 to TRBJ1-3; D call uncertain. The CDR3 spans 12 residues. The ends were cut back, 7 bases at V and 8 bases at J, with 12 bases in the middle. Germline values: CDR1 SNHLY, CDR2 FYNNEI. CDR3: CASTKEFDTIYF. CDR3 in DNA: TGTGCCAGCACCAAGGAGTTTGACACCATATATTTT.

The chain uses TRBV13 and TRBJ2-1; no clear D. Trimming took off 0 bases at V and 9 bases at J, with 9 bases between the two ends. The CDR3 spans 13 residues. Germline assignment: CDR1 PRHDT and CDR2 FYEKMQ (reference sequence). CDR3 loop: CASSLGGKGEQFF. For the CDR3, the DNA is TGTGCCAGCAGCTTAGGGGGCAAGGGTGAGCAGTTCTTC. Full variable domain (outside the CDR3, taken from reference TRBV13 and TRBJ2-1): AAGVIQSPRHLIKEKRETATLKCYPIPRHDTVYWYQQGPGQDPQFLISFYEKMQSDKGSIPDRFSAQQFSDYHSELNMSSLELGDSALYFCASSLGGKGEQFFGPGTRLTVL.

The chain joins TRBV4-1 to TRBJ1-3, with 7 bases identical to TRBD1. Unmatched junction bases numbered 3, after V lost 4 bases and J lost 0 bases. The CDR3 loop spans 15 amino acids. The germline V gene has CDR1 MGHRA and CDR2 YSYEKL. The CDR3, as DNA: TGCGCCAGCAGCCGCGGGACAGTCTCTGGAAACACCATATATTTT. Protein product: CASSRGTVSGNTIYF.

This clone was detected only a few times. The V and J genes are TRBV5-4 and TRBJ2-5; D ambiguous. The germline V and J ends were trimmed by 2 bases and 2 bases, with 7 bases remaining between them. The CDR3 is 13 residues long. Germline loops: CDR1 SGHNT, CDR2 YYREEE (reference sequence). CDR3 in amino acids: CASSFPGQETQYF. CDR3 DNA sequence: TGTGCCAGCAGCTTTCCAGGACAAGAGACCCAGTACTTC.

The CDR3 sequence is CASSYMGSNTEAFF. The CDR3 coding sequence is TGTGCCAGCAGTTATATGGGATCGAACACTGAAGCTTTCTTT. The chain joins TRBV6-2 or TRBV6-3 to TRBJ1-1; no clear D gene. The CDR3 spans 14 residues. CDR1 is MNHEY, CDR2 SVGEGT, per germline. V lost 3 bases and J lost 1, with 9 bases in between.

V and J are TRBV20-1 and TRBJ2-3, with D possibly being TRBD2 (6 bases). V dropped 3 bases and J dropped 3 bases, with 16 bases sitting between them. This CDR3 has 15 amino acids. Germline assignment: CDR1 DFQATT and CDR2 SNEGSKA (reference sequence). The CDR3 sequence: CSASGGLAWTDTQYF. CDR3 nucleotides: TGCAGTGCTAGTGGAGGGCTAGCTTGGACAGATACGCAGTATTTT.

The V call is TRBV27, the J call TRBJ2-6; D gene ambiguous. V was clipped by 0 bases and J by 0 bases, with 12 bases between them. This CDR3 region has 18 residues. Germline V gene data show CDR1 as MNHEY and CDR2 as SMNVEV (reference sequence). CDR3 sequence (DNA): TGTGCCAGCAGTTTATCCTTGGTACTCGGCTCTGGGGCCAACGTCCTGACTTTC. Amino acids: CASSLSLVLGSGANVLTF.

The rearrangement links TRBV30 to TRBJ2-3; D is undetermined. The CDR3 is made up of 14 amino acids. The V gene lost 0 bases and the J gene lost 3 bases, with 10 bases spanning the gap. Germline assignment: CDR1 GTSNPN and CDR2 SVGIG (reference sequence). CDR3 in DNA: TGTGCCTGGAGTGTCAACGGGCCGACAGATACGCAGTATTTT. It specifies CAWSVNGPTDTQYF. Full variable domain (missing parts from reference TRBV30 and TRBJ2-3): SQTIHQWPATLVQPVGSPLSLECTVEGTSNPNLYWYRQAAGRGLQLLFYSVGIGQISSEVPQNLSASRPQDRQFILSSKKLLLSDSGFYLCAWSVNGPTDTQYFGPGTRLTVL.

This CDR3 reads CASSDLAGRSTDTQYF. The CDR3, as DNA: TGCGCCAGCAGTGATTTAGCGGGACGAAGCACAGATACGCAGTATTTT. V gene TRBV10-1 combines with J gene TRBJ2-3; 8 bases are shared with TRBD2. The germline CDR1 and CDR2 sequences are WNHNN and SYGVQD (reference sequence). The J segment lost 0 bases and the V segment lost 3 bases, leaving 5 bases of the junction unmatched. This CDR3 is built from 16 residues.

V and J are TRBV19 and TRBJ1-4; TRBD1 might be the D (5 bases). Trimming removed 3 bases from V and 3 bases from J, with 8 bases in between. The CDR3 runs 14 residues. Germline loops: CDR1 LNHDA, CDR2 SQIVND (reference sequence). As DNA, the CDR3 is TGTGCCAGTAGTATGCGGGGGGCTAATGAAAAACTGTTTTTT. It codes for CASSMRGANEKLFF.

The chain recombines TRBV7-2 with TRBJ1-3; no reliable D call. Germline V lookup: CDR1 SGHTA, CDR2 FQGNSA. The V and J ends lost 1 base and 4 bases respectively, with 5 bases between them. CDR3 length: 13 amino acids. The DNA of the CDR3 is TGTGCCAGCAGCTTAGTCAAAGGAAACACCATATATTTT. Its protein is CASSLVKGNTIYF. Full variable domain (remainder filled in from reference TRBV7-2 and TRBJ1-3): GAGVSQSPSNKVTEKGKDVELRCDPISGHTALYWYRQSLGQGLEFLIYFQGNSAPDKSGLPSDRFSAERTGGSVSTLTIQRTQQEDSAVYLCASSLVKGNTIYFGEGSWLTVV.

This chain uses TRBV27 with TRBJ1-2; D unresolved. The V gene's germline CDR1 is MNHEY and CDR2 SMNVEV (reference sequence). This CDR3 region has 14 residues. V shed 0 bases and J shed 5 bases, with 10 bases lying between them. Written as DNA, the CDR3 is TGTGCCAGCAGTTTATCGTCGGGGAAATATGGCTACACCTTC. It codes for CASSLSSGKYGYTF.

The V call is TRBV5-1, the J call TRBJ2-5; 13 bases align to TRBD2. The CDR3 is 15 residues long. With V trimmed by 4 bases and J by 4 bases, 4 bases remained unmatched. Germline assignment: CDR1 SGHRS and CDR2 YFSETQ. CDR3 nucleotides: TGCGCCAGCAGCCCCGGGACTAGCGGGATAGAGACCCAGTACTTC. Protein product: CASSPGTSGIETQYF.

The chain has TRBV2 and TRBJ1-1; no definite D call. The CDR3 is made up of 15 amino acids. In germline, CDR1 is SNHLY, CDR2 FYNNEI. V dropped 7 bases and J dropped 1 base, with 16 bases sitting between them. CDR3 DNA: TGTGCCAGCAACCACTTGGGTGTCCGGAACACTGAAGCTTTCTTT. Translating it yields CASNHLGVRNTEAFF.

V is TRBV7-2 and J is TRBJ2-7; tentatively, D is TRBD1 (6 bases). Trimming pared 1 base from V and 0 bases from J, leaving 7 bases between. CDR1 and CDR2 from the germline V gene are SGHTA and FQGNSA. CDR3 size: 14 residues. The CDR3, as DNA: TGTGCCAGCAGCTTAGAACAGGGCTCCTACGAGCAGTACTTC. This encodes CASSLEQGSYEQYF.

CDR3 sequence reads: CASSPDYLTDTQYF. The DNA for the CDR3 is TGTGCCAGCAGTCCGGACTATTTAACAGATACGCAGTATTTT. The chain is built from TRBV6-5 and TRBJ2-3; D possibly corresponds to TRBD2 (6 bases). Germline V CDR1 and CDR2: MNHEY, SVGAGI. The CDR3 spans 14 residues. The V end was cut by 5 bases, the J end by 3 bases, with 12 bases between.

The chain links TRBV6-5 to TRBJ2-2; D gene uncertain. The ends were cut back, 2 bases at V and 4 bases at J, with 5 bases in the middle. The CDR3 runs to 13 residues. Per the germline V gene, CDR1 is MNHEY and CDR2 is SVGAGI. DNA of the CDR3: TGTGCCAGCAGTTACCAGCGCACCGGGGAGCTGTTTTTT. Translation gives CASSYQRTGELFF.

This rearrangement joins TRBV7-2 to TRBJ1-1; the D is unclear. Trimming removed 5 bases at V and 3 bases at J, with 10 bases between. Germline CDR1 is SGHTA and CDR2 is FQGNSA. The CDR3 is 13 amino acids. The CDR3 DNA reads TGTGCCAGCAGCCAAACAGATTACACTGAAGCTTTCTTT. The encoded protein is CASSQTDYTEAFF.

This clone was detected only a few times. The chain links TRBV4-2 to TRBJ2-6, with a weak D call TRBD1 (6 bases). The germline gives CDR1 LGHNA, CDR2 YNFKEQ. This CDR3 is built from 18 residues. Trimming cost V 1 base and J 4 bases, with 17 bases left between them. The CDR3 loop reads CASSQAGTTVAGANVLTF. For the CDR3, the DNA is TGTGCCAGCAGCCAAGCGGGGACAACCGTGGCCGGGGCCAACGTCCTGACTTTC.

The gene calls are TRBV19 and TRBJ1-4; D is undetermined. Per the germline V gene, CDR1 is LNHDA and CDR2 is SQIVND (reference sequence). Trimming cost V 2 bases and J 2 bases, with 9 bases left between them. The CDR3 sequence is 15 residues long. The CDR3: CASSIRGTTNEKLFF. CDR3 DNA sequence: TGTGCCAGTAGTATAAGAGGAACTACTAATGAAAAACTGTTTTTT.

This CDR3 reads CASSRSGGEGNYGYTF. The DNA of the CDR3 is TGTGCCAGCAGCCGGTCGGGCGGGGAGGGCAACTATGGCTACACCTTC. The chain is built from TRBV3-1 (or the pseudogene TRBV3-2) and TRBJ1-2, with D uncertain. Germline CDR1 reads LGHDT; CDR2 reads YNNKEL (reference sequence). Trimming shortened V by 4 bases and J by 2 bases, and 17 bases separated the two germline ends. The CDR3 contains 16 residues.

This chain links TRBV10-2 with TRBJ1-1; 8 bases agree with TRBD1. This CDR3 region has 15 residues. The germline V gene encodes CDR1 WSHSY and CDR2 SAAADI. The V gene end was trimmed by 4 bases and the J gene end by 1 base; junction bases not matched to a gene: 5. The CDR3 DNA sequence: TGCGCCAGCAGTGCCGGACAGGGTGGGAACACTGAAGCTTTCTTT. This codes for CASSAGQGGNTEAFF.

J is TRBJ1-1 and V is TRBV6-1; a possible D gene is TRBD1 (5 bases). Germline loops: CDR1 MNHNS, CDR2 SASEGT. V lost 2 bases and J lost 1, with 8 bases in between. The CDR3 totals 14 residues. In nucleotides, the CDR3 is TGTGCCAGCAGTGAACACGGGGGGAACACTGAAGCTTTCTTT. Its protein is CASSEHGGNTEAFF.

The chain links TRBV6-2 or TRBV6-3 to TRBJ2-1; weak D call: TRBD1 (6 bases). The V gene lost 6 bases and the J gene lost 9 bases, with 15 bases spanning the gap. The length of the CDR3 is 13 residues. The V gene's germline CDR1 is MNHEY and CDR2 SVGEGT. The CDR3 DNA sequence: TGTGCCAGCAGCCAGGGACACGGGTTTGAGCAGTTCTTC. Translated: CASSQGHGFEQFF.

The V and J genes are TRBV11-2 and TRBJ2-3, with D hard to call. Trimming removed 5 bases at V and 2 bases at J, with 8 bases between. Germline CDR1 is SGHAT and CDR2 is FQNNGV. This CDR3 contains 13 residues. The CDR3 DNA reads TGTGCCAGCAGCGTTGGTATCACAGATACGCAGTATTTT. It codes for CASSVGITDTQYF.

The chain links TRBV20-1 to TRBJ1-1, with D perhaps matching TRBD1 (5 bases). V lost 3 bases to trimming and J lost 4 bases, with 12 bases between them. Looked up from germline, CDR1 is DFQATT and CDR2 is SNEGSKA (reference sequence). This CDR3 region has 13 residues. CDR3 DNA sequence: TGCAGTGCTAGTCGGGCAGGGAGCACTGAAGCTTTCTTT. Amino acids: CSASRAGSTEAFF.

V is TRBV3-1 (or the pseudogene TRBV3-2) and J is TRBJ1-1; D is unresolved. Trimming took 1 base from V and 5 from J, leaving 2 bases between them. The CDR3 covers 11 residues. Germline V gives CDR1 LGHDT, CDR2 YNNKEL (reference sequence). CDR3 sequence reads: CASSQGTEAFF. DNA of the CDR3: TGTGCCAGCAGCCAAGGAACTGAAGCTTTCTTT.

The V gene is TRBV5-1, the J gene TRBJ2-3, with a tentative D call TRBD1 (5 bases). The V end lost 4 bases, the J end lost 3 bases, and 9 bases lay between the germline ends. CDR3 length equals 13 residues. Germline CDR1 and CDR2: SGHRS and YFSETQ. Here the CDR3 reads CASSADRTDTQYF. The CDR3 DNA reads TGCGCCAGCAGCGCCGACAGAACAGATACGCAGTATTTT.

The chain couples TRBV3-1 (or the pseudogene TRBV3-2) to TRBJ2-1, with TRBD2 matching over 11 bases. From germline, CDR1 is LGHDT and CDR2 YNNKEL (reference sequence). CDR3 length: 16 amino acids. V was clipped by 2 bases and J by 6 bases; unmatched bases: 6. The CDR3: CASSQPLSGRGNEQFF. Written as DNA, the CDR3 is TGTGCCAGCAGCCAACCTCTTAGCGGGAGGGGCAATGAGCAGTTCTTC.

A single count supports this clone. This sequence joins TRBV18 and TRBJ2-3; TRBD2 matches 10 bases. The CDR3 is 16 amino acids. The junction had 6 bases not matched to a gene; V was cut back by 0 bases and J by 6 bases. Germline CDR1 is KGHSH and CDR2 is LQKENI. CDR3 DNA sequence: TGTGCCAGCTCACCACCCGGAGCGGGGGGGCCGGATACGCAGTATTTT. It encodes CASSPPGAGGPDTQYF. Using reference TRBV18 and TRBJ2-3 for the parts outside the CDR3, the full variable domain is NAGVMQNPRHLVRRRGQEARLRCSPMKGHSHVYWYRQLPEEGLKFMVYLQKENIIDESGMPKERFSAEFPKEGPSILRIQQVVRGDSAAYFCASSPPGAGGPDTQYFGPGTRLTVL.